The 18 T cell receptor beta chains listed next were all sequenced from one sample in a study of CD8 T cells in ankylosing spondylitis. Each CDR3 protein gets one entry after TCRdb re-called the 5' RACE reads with MiXCR. The repertoire has 250,000 to 350,000 distinct CDR3 sequences, roughly 20% of them found once; the top ten carry approximately 3.7%. The sample was blood, either unsorted or a sorted T cell fraction (not recorded which). Every receptor here comes from a female donor with ankylosing spondylitis or in good health (not recorded which).

The chain is built from TRBV18 and TRBJ2-5; 7 nucleotides match TRBD2. This CDR3 comprises 14 residues. Germline trimming cut 4 bases from V and 2 bases from J; bases unmatched to any gene: 4. Germline lookup yields CDR1 KGHSH and CDR2 LQKENI. The CDR3: CASSRTSEQETQYF. DNA for the CDR3: TGTGCCAGCTCACGAACTAGCGAACAAGAGACCCAGTACTTC.

The chain uses TRBV7-9 and TRBJ2-1, with 12 bases matching TRBD2. Germline V gives CDR1 SEHNR, CDR2 FQNEAQ (reference sequence). CDR3 length: 15 residues. With 5 bases clipped from V and 8 bases from J, the junction kept 7 bases outside the gene matches. In DNA, the CDR3 is TGTGCCAGCAGCCTGACTAGCGGGAGACTTGATGAGCAGTTCTTC. Protein product: CASSLTSGRLDEQFF.

This clonotype was recorded many times. J is TRBJ2-1 and V is TRBV7-2; D gene ambiguous. Germline V gene lookup returns CDR1 SGHTA and CDR2 FQGNSA. Trimming took off 5 bases at V and 4 bases at J, with 9 bases between the two ends. This CDR3 is built from 13 residues. The DNA for the CDR3 is TGTGCCAGCAGCCGCCCCGGGTACAATGAGCAGTTCTTC. As protein: CASSRPGYNEQFF.

This clonotype was observed at least ten times. The chain is built from TRBV24-1 and TRBJ2-2, with 7 nucleotides matching TRBD2. This CDR3 is built from 14 residues. J was trimmed by 3 bases and V by 5 bases; bases with no gene match: 2. Germline V gives CDR1 KGHDR, CDR2 SFDVKD. The CDR3 nucleotides are TGTGCCACCAGTGGTGGGAGGGACACCGGGGAGCTGTTTTTT. Encoded protein: CATSGGRDTGELFF.

This clonotype appeared a few times. V and J are TRBV12-3 or TRBV12-4 and TRBJ1-1; TRBD1 matches at 7 bases. The trim removed 4 bases at V and 5 bases at J, leaving 10 bases unmatched. The CDR3 spans 15 residues. The CDR3 spells CASSSTGDSRTEAFF. As DNA, the CDR3 is TGTGCCAGCAGTTCCACCGGGGACAGCCGGACTGAAGCTTTCTTT.

This clonotype was counted between two and nine times. The chain couples TRBV7-2 to TRBJ1-1; no reliable D call. Deletions cut 5 bases from V and 4 bases from J, with 11 bases between. CDR3 size: 13 residues. Germline CDR1 reads SGHTA; CDR2 reads FQGNSA. CDR3 bases: TGTGCCAGCAGCATAAATCGGGTCACTGAAGCTTTCTTT. It yields the protein CASSINRVTEAFF.

The chain joins TRBV27 to TRBJ2-1; possible D gene TRBD2, 6 bases. Germline loops: CDR1 MNHEY, CDR2 SMNVEV (reference sequence). V was trimmed by 5 bases and J by 4 bases, leaving 18 bases between them. This CDR3 spans 16 amino acids. DNA for the CDR3: TGTGCCAGCAGTAGACCTAGCGCGTCTTCTTACAATGAGCAGTTCTTC. Amino acids: CASSRPSASSYNEQFF.

The chain combines TRBV6-1 with TRBJ1-1; D is uncertain. CDR3 size: 14 residues. Trimming took 5 bases from V and 3 from J, leaving 13 bases between them. In germline, CDR1 is MNHNS, CDR2 SASEGT. Here the CDR3 DNA reads TGTGCCAGCAGTCCCGGGTTAGACGACACTGAAGCTTTCTTT. Amino acid sequence: CASSPGLDDTEAFF.

This clonotype has at least ten counts. This chain links TRBV20-1 with TRBJ2-1, with 8 bases matching TRBD2. Germline loops: CDR1 DFQATT, CDR2 SNEGSKA (reference sequence). CDR3 size: 14 residues. With 4 bases clipped from V and 2 bases from J, the junction kept 4 bases outside the gene matches. The CDR3 nucleotides are TGCAGTGCTATAACTAGCGGAACCTACAATGAGCAGTTCTTC. As protein: CSAITSGTYNEQFF.

The chain has TRBV25-1 and TRBJ2-6, with TRBD1 matching over 8 bases. Germline V gene data show CDR1 as MGHDK and CDR2 as SYGVNS. V was clipped by 4 bases and J by 0 bases; unmatched bases: 11. The CDR3 has 19 residues. CDR3 residues: CASSGVVNTGGSGANVLTF. In nucleotides, the CDR3 is TGTGCCAGCAGTGGGGTCGTGAATACAGGGGGCTCTGGGGCCAACGTCCTGACTTTC. Combining the CDR3 with reference TRBV25-1 and TRBJ2-6 gives the whole variable domain EADIYQTPRYLVIGTGKKITLECSQTMGHDKMYWYQQDPGMELHLIHYSYGVNSTEKGDLSSESTVSRIRTEHFPLTLESARPSHTSQYLCASSGVVNTGGSGANVLTFGAGSRLTVL.

This clonotype was counted at least ten times. The V and J genes are TRBV12-3 or TRBV12-4 and TRBJ1-2; the D gene is possibly TRBD1 (5 bases). The CDR3 is 12 amino acids. The ends were cut back, 2 bases at V and 11 bases at J, with 12 bases in the middle. The CDR3 nucleotides are TGTGCCAGCAGTTTATGGGACGACAAATACACCTTC. Protein sequence: CASSLWDDKYTF.

This clonotype was observed a handful of times. The chain links TRBV20-1 to TRBJ2-7, with 10 positions matching TRBD2. Germline CDR1 and CDR2: DFQATT and SNEGSKA (reference sequence). V lost 5 bases to trimming and J lost 0 bases; unmatched junction nucleotides: 4. CDR3 length: 14 residues. The CDR3 nucleotides read TGCAGTGCTCCGCCTAGCGGGAGCTCCTACGAGCAGTACTTC. Amino acids: CSAPPSGSSYEQYF.

The rearrangement joins TRBV6-2 or TRBV6-3 to TRBJ2-7; TRBD1 matches 8 bases. The V gene end was trimmed by 6 bases and the J gene end by 7 bases; junction bases not matched to a gene: 17. The CDR3 loop spans 16 amino acids. From germline, CDR1 is MNHEY and CDR2 SVGEGT. The CDR3: CASSRPPDRGLREQYF. CDR3 sequence (DNA): TGTGCCAGCAGCCGTCCACCCGACAGGGGCCTGCGGGAGCAGTACTTC.

This clonotype was detected only a few times. This rearrangement joins TRBV9 to TRBJ1-2, with D maybe TRBD1 (5 bases). The CDR3 consists of 15 residues. Germline lookup yields CDR1 SGDLS and CDR2 YYNGEE. Trimming left V 0 bases short and J 3 bases short, with 12 bases between. CDR3 bases: TGTGCCAGCAGCGTAGTCAGTGACAGCTACTATGGCTACACCTTC. This gives the protein CASSVVSDSYYGYTF.

This clonotype was seen only a few times. V is TRBV28 and J is TRBJ1-1; D not resolved. Germline V gives CDR1 MDHEN, CDR2 SYDVKM. This CDR3 comprises 14 residues. With 7 bases removed from V and 3 bases from J, the gap between germline ends came to 15 bases. CDR3 amino acids: CASTGGVDYTEAFF. CDR3 nucleotides: TGTGCCAGCACCGGCGGGGTAGACTACACTGAAGCTTTCTTT.

The rearrangement links TRBV27 to TRBJ2-7; 9 nucleotides align to TRBD2. Losses at the gene ends were 5 bases for V and 7 bases for J; bases not matched to a gene: 6. CDR1 and CDR2 from the germline V gene are MNHEY and SMNVEV (reference sequence). The CDR3 runs to 13 residues. The CDR3 DNA sequence: TGTGCCAGCAGTCCCATGAGCGGGAGGGAGCAGTACTTC. Translation: CASSPMSGREQYF.

The chain is built from TRBV20-1 and TRBJ2-5; 11 nucleotides align to TRBD2. After removal of 8 bases from V and 1 base from J, the junction contained 9 bases not matched to a gene. CDR1 is DFQATT, CDR2 SNEGSKA, per germline (reference sequence). This CDR3 has 15 residues. DNA for the CDR3: TGCAGTACCACCGGGACTAGCGGACTCCAAGAGACCCAGTACTTC. Translating it yields CSTTGTSGLQETQYF.

This clonotype was counted a few times. The chain has TRBV6-6 and TRBJ1-2; unclear D gene. The CDR3 consists of 12 residues. Trimming took 6 bases from V and 8 from J, leaving 13 bases between them. CDR1 is MNHNY and CDR2 is SVGAGI in the germline V gene (reference sequence). CDR3 sequence (DNA): TGTGCCAGCAGGAGCGACGTGTTGGGCTACACCTTC. It yields the protein CASRSDVLGYTF.